This is a list of T cell receptor beta chains from one sample in a study of cytotoxic CD8 clonotypes in ibrutinib-treated CLL. Data came from immunoSEQ multiplex PCR; TCRdb stores just in-frame clones and leaves some out. The sample holds 35,000 to 40,000 clones; around 53% are singletons and the top ten take under 20%. The source material was PBMCs, sampled before ibrutinib treatment. The receptors here all came from a human donor with chronic lymphocytic leukemia. Each CDR3 is given with its conserved first and last residue. The order of the fields is V gene, D gene, J gene, clone size, CDR3 DNA, CDR3 protein. The D gene is left open where the match is weak. Rows may omit the clone size; those that give it use once, few, many or a size class.

TRBV7-2	TRBD2	TRBJ2-7	few	TGTGCCAGCAGCGCCCAGGGGGCTAGCGGGGGGGCACGAGGGTACGAGCAGTACTTC	CASSAQGASGGARGYEQYF
TRBV10-3	NA	TRBJ1-5	few	TGTGCCATTAGACGGGGGGATAATCAGCCCCAGCATTTT	CAIRRGDNQPQHF
TRBV2	TRBD1	TRBJ2-2	few	TGTGCCAGCAAAGGGCAGGGGGTGGTCACCGGGGAGCTGTTTTTT	CASKGQGVVTGELFF
TRBV5-1	TRBD1	TRBJ2-3	once	TGCGCCAGCAGCCCGGGGACAGGGGAAGGAGATACGCAGTATTTT	CASSPGTGEGDTQYF
TRBV18	NA	TRBJ2-2	NA	TGTGCCAGCTCACTCTTGTTCGGAAACACCGGGGAGCTGTTTTTT	CASSLLFGNTGELFF
TRBV6-5	TRBD1	TRBJ1-6	NA	TGTGCCAGCAGTTCCCGACAGGGGGCTGGATCACCCCTCCACTTT	CASSSRQGAGSPLHF
TRBV7-8	NA	TRBJ2-7	NA	TGTGCCAGCAGCTTAGCGTCGACTTCCTACGAGCAGTACTTC	CASSLASTSYEQYF
TRBV2	NA	TRBJ1-1	NA	TGTGCCAGCAGTGAAAGGAACAGCGAAGCTTTCTTT	CASSERNSEAFF
TRBV27	TRBD1	TRBJ1-2	NA	TGTGCCAGCAGTTACGTCAGGGGGGTCGCTAACTATGGCTACACCTTC	CASSYVRGVANYGYTF
TRBV5-5	TRBD1	TRBJ1-5	few	TGTGCCAGCAGCCTCCGTACAGGGGATCAGCCCCAGCATTTT	CASSLRTGDQPQHF
TRBV6-6	TRBD1	TRBJ1-5	few	TGTGCCAGCAGTTACCTGGACAGGGCGGGACAGCCCCAGCATTTT	CASSYLDRAGQPQHF
TRBV2	NA	TRBJ2-7	few	TGTGCCAGCAGTGACGTCGGCAGAATACCGAACGAGCAGTACTTC	CASSDVGRIPNEQYF
TRBV28	NA	TRBJ1-1	NA	TGTGCCAGCGAGGGCCGGGGAGGAACTGAAGCTTTCTTT	CASEGRGGTEAFF
TRBV5-1	NA	TRBJ1-4	NA	TGCGCCAGCAGCTTGGTGGGGGGTGCTAATGAAAAACTGTTTTTT	CASSLVGGANEKLFF
TRBV7-2	NA	TRBJ1-5	NA	TGTGCCAGCAGCTTAGCGTCAGTCCCCAACCAGCCCCAGCATTTT	CASSLASVPNQPQHF
TRBV28	TRBD1	TRBJ2-3	NA	TGTGCCAGCAGGCGGACAGGGGGCAAAGGTACAGATACGCAGTATTTT	CASRRTGGKGTDTQYF
TRBV4-2	TRBD1	TRBJ2-7	NA	TGTGCCAGCAGCCAAGATTTCGGACAGGGGTCCTACGAGCAGTACTTC	CASSQDFGQGSYEQYF
TRBV11-2	NA	TRBJ1-5	NA	TGTGCCAGCAGCTTAGCCAGCAATCAGCCCCAGCATTTT	CASSLASNQPQHF
TRBV2	NA	TRBJ1-2	once	TGTGCCACGGTCAGGACTGGACAGTCCCTCTATGGCTACACCTTC	CATVRTGQSLYGYTF
TRBV9	NA	TRBJ1-2	NA	TGTGCCAGCAGCGCCTCCACAGGGTTGAGCTATGGCTACACCTTC	CASSASTGLSYGYTF
TRBV29-1	NA	TRBJ2-5	few	TGCAGCGCCGCCGGGGGCCAAGAGACCCAGTACTTC	CSAAGGQETQYF
TRBV6-5	TRBD1	TRBJ1-1	NA	TGTGCCAGCAGTTACTCGAAGGGGGCAGGCACTGAAGCTTTCTTT	CASSYSKGAGTEAFF
TRBV7-2	NA	TRBJ1-5	NA	TGTGCCAGCAGCTTAGCCAATCAGCCCCAGCATTTT	CASSLANQPQHF
TRBV28	NA	TRBJ1-4	NA	TGTGCCAGCAGTTATGCCGCGCGCACGGCCGTTGCAACTAATGAAAAACTGTTTTTT	CASSYAARTAVATNEKLFF
TRBV7-9	TRBD1	TRBJ2-7	NA	TGTGCCATCACCTCCCTAGGGGGCGCTTCCCACGAGCAGTACTTC	CAITSLGGASHEQYF
TRBV7-3	NA	TRBJ2-2	few	TGTGCCAGCAGCCCTCAAGGTCAGCCCAACACCGGGGAGCTGTTTTTT	CASSPQGQPNTGELFF
TRBV2	TRBD1	TRBJ1-2	NA	TGTGCCAGCAGTTTAGGGACAGGGCCTTCCTACACCTTC	CASSLGTGPSYTF
TRBV7-6	NA	TRBJ1-1	few	TGTGCCAGCAGCTTGACAGGGAACACTGAAGCTTTCTTT	CASSLTGNTEAFF
TRBV7-9	NA	TRBJ2-5	many	TGTGCCAGCAGGAGTTCAGAGACCCAGTACTTC	CASRSSETQYF
TRBV6-5	TRBD1	TRBJ1-1	few	TGTGCCAGCAGTTTAACAGGGGCTATGAGGACTGAAGCTTTCTTT	CASSLTGAMRTEAFF
TRBV23-1	NA	TRBJ1-2	NA	TGCGCCAGCAGTCAACGGACGGTTGAGGGGAGCTATGGCTACACCTTC	CASSQRTVEGSYGYTF
TRBV6-7	TRBD1	TRBJ2-2	NA	TGTGCCAGCAGTTCCATCCGGGACAGGGGTCTTATGAACACCGGGGAGCTGTTTTTT	CASSSIRDRGLMNTGELFF
TRBV7-2	NA	TRBJ2-5	NA	TGTGCCAGCAGCTCCCTTAGAGTAGCTCAAGAGACCCAGTACTTC	CASSSLRVAQETQYF
TRBV5-4	NA	TRBJ1-6	NA	TGTGCCAGCAGCACCGTTTCGGGGGATTCACCCCTCCACTTT	CASSTVSGDSPLHF
TRBV7-3	NA	TRBJ2-2	NA	TGTGCCAGCAGCTTGACTAGTGCTACGAACACCGGGGAGCTGTTTTTT	CASSLTSATNTGELFF
TRBV19	TRBD1	TRBJ1-1	NA	TGTGCCAGTAGTGGACAGGGGAACACTGAAGCTTTCTTT	CASSGQGNTEAFF
TRBV27	NA	TRBJ2-3	few	TGTGCCAGCAGTTTGGTCATTACCGCAGATACGCAGTATTTT	CASSLVITADTQYF
TRBV11-2	TRBD1	TRBJ2-3	NA	TGTGCCAGCAGCACCTGGGACAGGGAAAGCACAGATACGCAGTATTTT	CASSTWDRESTDTQYF
TRBV15	NA	TRBJ1-5	NA	TGTGCCACCAGCGGGAGGACTCTCGATCAGCCCCAGCATTTT	CATSGRTLDQPQHF
TRBV19	NA	TRBJ1-5	many	TGTGCCACTAGGGATATCGGCAGGGCCAACAATCAGCCCCAGCATTTT	CATRDIGRANNQPQHF
TRBV6-5	TRBD1	TRBJ1-6	NA	TGTGCCAGCAGTTACCACTCAGGGGGTGATTCACCCCTCCACTTT	CASSYHSGGDSPLHF
TRBV11-2	NA	TRBJ1-6	few	TGTGCCAGCAGCTTAGACAACTCACCCCTCCACTTT	CASSLDNSPLHF
TRBV18	TRBD1	TRBJ1-2	few	TGTGCCAGCTCCCAAGGGACAGTCTATGGCTACACCTTC	CASSQGTVYGYTF
TRBV5-1	NA	TRBJ2-5	few	TGCGCCAGCAGCTTGGGGGGCCAAGAGACCCAGTACTTC	CASSLGGQETQYF
TRBV5-1	TRBD1	TRBJ2-2	NA	TGCGCCAGCAGCCCCTTATTGGACAGGGTGGTCGGGGAGCTGTTTTTT	CASSPLLDRVVGELFF